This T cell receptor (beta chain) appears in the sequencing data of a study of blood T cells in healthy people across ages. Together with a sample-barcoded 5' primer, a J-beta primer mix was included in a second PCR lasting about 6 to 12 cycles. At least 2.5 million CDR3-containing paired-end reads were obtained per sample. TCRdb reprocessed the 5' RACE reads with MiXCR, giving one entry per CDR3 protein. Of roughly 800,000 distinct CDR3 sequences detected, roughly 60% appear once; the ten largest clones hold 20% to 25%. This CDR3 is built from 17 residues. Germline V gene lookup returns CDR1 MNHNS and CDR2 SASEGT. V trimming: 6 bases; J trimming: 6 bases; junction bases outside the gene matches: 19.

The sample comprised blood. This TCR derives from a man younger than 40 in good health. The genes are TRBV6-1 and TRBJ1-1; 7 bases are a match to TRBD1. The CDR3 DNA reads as TGTGCCAGCAGCCCGCTTCCAACAGACAGGGCGATTCCTGAAGCTTTCTTT. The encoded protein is CASSPLPTDRAIPEAFF.